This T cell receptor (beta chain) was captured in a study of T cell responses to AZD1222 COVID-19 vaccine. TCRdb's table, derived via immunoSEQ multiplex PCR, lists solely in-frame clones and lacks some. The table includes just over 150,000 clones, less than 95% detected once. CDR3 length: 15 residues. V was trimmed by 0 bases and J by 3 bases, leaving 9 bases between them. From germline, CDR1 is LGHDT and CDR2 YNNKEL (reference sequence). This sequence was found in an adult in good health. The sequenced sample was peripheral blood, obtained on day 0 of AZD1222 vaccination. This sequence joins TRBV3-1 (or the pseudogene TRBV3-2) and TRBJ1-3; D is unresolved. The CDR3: CASSQDGVRGNTIYF. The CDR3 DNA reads TGTGCCAGCAGCCAAGATGGGGTACGTGGAAACACCATATATTTT.